The clone carrying this T cell receptor (beta chain) was detected only a few times. The antigen is not known. One end of the junction does not line up with germline, which may come from a read error. The CDR3 contains 15 residues. Germline assignment: CDR1 SSHAT and CDR2 FNYEAQ (reference sequence). The donors gave bone marrow, and they were healthy. The data belong to a study of cytomegalovirus exposure and HLA in healthy donors. Whole-study findings and limits: It emerged from a later analysis that several of the most significant clusters appeared to be linked to common viral pathogens.

Primers for the PCR totalled 60 Vbeta and 13 Jbeta. The data were produced by immunoSEQ multiplex PCR, yet TCRdb's version contains in-frame clones alone and is incomplete. This sample has around 150,000 clones, with roughly 85% found just once. The sample comprised PBMCs. The chain uses TRBV7-7 and TRBJ2-5; TRBD2 aligns across 10 bases. The TCR comes from a man in his forties in good health and CMV-seropositive. CDR3 loop: CASSQSGRAGKTQYF. In DNA, the CDR3 is TGTGCTAGCAGCCAAAGCGGGAGGGCCGGAAAGACCCAGTACTTC.